What follows are 18 T cell receptor beta chains derived from one specimen sequenced in a study of T-cell memory formation after mild COVID-19. TCRdb analysed the 5' RACE reads with MiXCR anew, one entry per CDR3 protein. The data contain about 390,000 distinct CDR3 sequences, 15% to 20% of them seen just once; the ten biggest clones take up roughly a fifth. Sequenced sample: PBMCs or a T cell subset sorted from them (not recorded which). The origin of the receptors is a man aged 18 to 30 who had mild COVID-19 (a few samples of this study predate the infection). Cell type and time point are not known.

V is TRBV6-6 and J is TRBJ1-2; TRBD1 agrees at 10 bases. The CDR3 totals 16 residues. Per germline, CDR1 MNHNY and CDR2 SVGAGI (reference sequence). J lost 0 bases, V lost 5 bases, and 6 bases had no gene match. CDR3 residues: CASSRLTGGANYGYTF. The CDR3 DNA reads TGTGCCAGCAGTCGATTGACAGGGGGCGCTAACTATGGCTACACCTTC.

The CDR3 is CASSQEQGFRTEAFF. CDR3 coding DNA: TGTGCCAGCTCACAGGAACAGGGCTTTCGCACTGAAGCTTTCTTT. This chain joins TRBV18 and TRBJ1-1, with a tentative D call TRBD1 (6 bases). V shed 4 bases and J shed 4 bases, with 16 bases lying between them. The CDR3 spans 15 residues. Looked up from germline, CDR1 is KGHSH and CDR2 is LQKENI.

There are a few counts of this clonotype. This chain links TRBV7-9 with TRBJ2-1, with 9 positions matching TRBD2. Germline V CDR1 and CDR2: SEHNR, FQNEAQ (reference sequence). J gave up 4 bases and V 5 bases, and 9 bases lay outside the gene matches. The CDR3 is made up of 16 amino acids. The CDR3 region is CASSPSAGLAYNEQFF. The DNA for the CDR3 is TGTGCCAGCAGCCCCTCAGCTGGACTAGCGTACAATGAGCAGTTCTTC.

This chain links TRBV19 with TRBJ2-2; D unclear. The CDR3 covers 12 residues. Deletions cut 10 bases from V and 3 bases from J, with 9 bases between. CDR1 is LNHDA and CDR2 is SQIVND in the germline V gene (reference sequence). The CDR3 DNA is TGTGCCACTTACAGAGACACCGGGGAGCTGTTTTTT. Protein product: CATYRDTGELFF.

This clonotype was seen a handful of times. The chain combines TRBV6-1 with TRBJ1-1; weak D call: TRBD1 (5 bases). CDR3 size: 14 residues. CDR1 and CDR2 (germline): MNHNS, SASEGT. Trimming removed 9 bases from V and 3 bases from J, with 17 bases in between. The CDR3 loop is CASFPRGTDTEAFF. Here the CDR3 DNA reads TGTGCCAGTTTCCCTAGGGGTACGGACACTGAAGCTTTCTTT.

The chain recombines TRBV5-1 with TRBJ1-1; no firm D call. This CDR3 contains 14 residues. Trimming removed 4 bases from V and 4 bases from J, with 14 bases in between. Looked up from germline, CDR1 is SGHRS and CDR2 is YFSETQ. The CDR3 here is CASSPASHATEAFF. In DNA form, the CDR3 reads TGCGCCAGCAGCCCCGCCAGTCACGCCACTGAAGCTTTCTTT.

The V call is TRBV20-1, the J call TRBJ2-7, with no clear D. The CDR3 length is 12 residues. V was shortened by 4 bases and J by 2 bases, with 9 bases between the two germline ends. The germline V gene encodes CDR1 DFQATT and CDR2 SNEGSKA (reference sequence). Here the CDR3 reads CSAMGRPYEQYV. CDR3 sequence (DNA): TGCAGTGCTATGGGCAGGCCCTACGAGCAGTACGTC.

J is TRBJ2-7 and V is TRBV5-1; the D gene is possibly TRBD1 (5 bases). Per germline, CDR1 SGHRS and CDR2 YFSETQ. V was cut by 0 bases and J by 6 bases, with 10 bases left in between. The CDR3 loop spans 13 amino acids. CDR3 coding DNA: TGCGCCAGCAGCTTGGGGCAGGGATCCGAGCAGTACTTC. This sequence encodes CASSLGQGSEQYF. The full variable domain, in which reference TRBV5-1 and TRBJ2-7 provide the parts outside the CDR3, is KAGVTQTPRYLIKTRGQQVTLSCSPISGHRSVSWYQQTPGQGLQFLFEYFSETQRNKGNFPGRFSGRQFSNSRSEMNVSTLELGDSALYLCASSLGQGSEQYFGPGTRLTVT.

The rearrangement uses TRBV6-2 or TRBV6-3 and TRBJ2-1; possibly TRBD2 for D (6 bases). The V gene lost 2 bases and the J gene lost 6 bases, with 8 bases spanning the gap. This CDR3 spans 13 amino acids. Germline V gene sequence: CDR1 MNHEY, CDR2 SVGEGT. The CDR3 sequence: CASSYTSPNEQFF. As DNA, the CDR3 is TGTGCCAGCAGTTACACTAGCCCCAATGAGCAGTTCTTC.

This chain uses TRBV7-9 with TRBJ1-2, with 9 bases lining up with TRBD1. Looked up from germline, CDR1 is SEHNR and CDR2 is FQNEAQ (reference sequence). Trimming at V came to 5 bases and at J to 7 bases, leaving 8 bases not matched to a gene. The CDR3 is 14 amino acids. CDR3 sequence: CASSRDRVGGGYTF. DNA for the CDR3: TGTGCCAGCAGCAGGGACAGGGTCGGAGGTGGCTACACCTTC.

V and J are TRBV24-1 and TRBJ2-5; D is possibly TRBD1 (5 bases). Germline-derived CDR1 and CDR2 are KGHDR and SFDVKD. Trimming cost V 6 bases and J 10 bases, with 17 bases left between them. CDR3 size: 13 residues. The CDR3 nucleotides are TGTGCCACCAGTACCCAGGGAAATTTAGTCCAGTACTTC. This translates into CATSTQGNLVQYF.

This clonotype has just a few counts. The chain employs TRBV18 and TRBJ2-5, with D unclear. V was shortened by 6 bases and J by 1 base, with 15 bases between the two germline ends. This CDR3 is 15 amino acids long. CDR1 KGHSH and CDR2 LQKENI come from the germline V gene. CDR3 bases: TGTGCCAGCTCGCCGAGACTTGGAACCCAAGAGACCCAGTACTTC. The encoded protein is CASSPRLGTQETQYF.

The chain has TRBV5-1 and TRBJ1-6; no reliable D call. The V gene's germline CDR1 is SGHRS and CDR2 YFSETQ. The CDR3 is made up of 18 amino acids. The ends were cut back, 2 bases at V and 0 bases at J, with 15 bases in the middle. This CDR3 reads CASSFRTSESSYNSPLHF. In DNA, the CDR3 is TGCGCCAGCAGCTTTAGGACTTCGGAGAGCTCCTATAATTCACCCCTCCACTTT. Drawing the rest from reference TRBV5-1 and TRBJ1-6, the complete variable domain is KAGVTQTPRYLIKTRGQQVTLSCSPISGHRSVSWYQQTPGQGLQFLFEYFSETQRNKGNFPGRFSGRQFSNSRSEMNVSTLELGDSALYLCASSFRTSESSYNSPLHFGNGTRLTVT.

The chain couples TRBV7-7 to TRBJ2-2; 8 bases fit TRBD2. The V segment lost 5 bases and the J segment 7 bases; nucleotides outside the gene matches: 6. CDR1 and CDR2 (germline): SSHAT, FNYEAQ (reference sequence). This CDR3 has 14 amino acids. The CDR3 protein is CASSPTGGDGELFF. DNA of the CDR3: TGTGCCAGCAGCCCAACCGGGGGGGACGGGGAGCTGTTTTTT.

The J gene is TRBJ1-1, the V gene TRBV4-1; D remains ambiguous. This CDR3 spans 13 amino acids. V was trimmed by 6 bases and J by 3 bases, leaving 11 bases between them. Germline CDR1 and CDR2: MGHRA and YSYEKL. CDR3 in amino acids: CASSRPGDTEAFF. CDR3 nucleotide sequence: TGCGCCAGCAGTCGCCCTGGGGACACTGAAGCTTTCTTT.

The V call is TRBV29-1, the J call TRBJ1-5; the D gene is possibly TRBD1 (5 bases). CDR1 and CDR2 (germline): SQVTM, ANQGSEA. Between the trimmed V and J ends, which lost 6 bases and 5 bases, there was a span of 14 bases. The CDR3 has 13 amino acids. CDR3 region: CSVGTATDQPQHF. The CDR3 bases are TGCAGCGTCGGGACGGCGACGGATCAGCCCCAGCATTTT.

This clonotype was found a few times. This chain connects TRBV11-2 to TRBJ2-2, with D maybe TRBD2 (5 bases). This CDR3 is built from 13 residues. V lost 6 bases to trimming and J lost 6 bases, with 11 bases between them. Germline CDR1 and CDR2: SGHAT and FQNNGV. CDR3 DNA: TGTGCCAGCAGACCTACTAGGGCCGGGGAGCTGTTTTTT. As protein: CASRPTRAGELFF.

V and J are TRBV24-1 and TRBJ2-3; no reliable D call. The CDR3 is made up of 14 amino acids. Germline V lookup: CDR1 KGHDR, CDR2 SFDVKD. Trimming cost V 4 bases and J 2 bases, with 9 bases left between them. CDR3 in amino acids: CATSDPSATDTQYF. DNA of the CDR3: TGTGCCACCAGTGACCCATCCGCCACAGATACGCAGTATTTT.